This entry lists 17 T cell receptor beta chains sequenced from one sample in a study of T cells after yellow fever vaccination. TCRdb redid the calling of the 5' RACE reads with MiXCR, one entry per CDR3 protein. Counted here are 200,000 to 300,000 distinct CDR3 sequences, roughly 4% occurring once; the ten biggest clones make up roughly a fifth. Sequences were derived from PBMCs, sampled 15 days after the yellow fever booster vaccination. The receptors were sampled from a man aged 18-30 years who received the YFV17D yellow fever vaccine.

This clonotype was detected ten times or more. The rearrangement uses TRBV10-3 and TRBJ2-7, with 10 bases matching TRBD1. This CDR3 has 13 amino acids. Per the germline V gene, CDR1 is ENHRY and CDR2 is SYGVKD. The J segment lost 5 bases and the V segment lost 11 bases, leaving 9 bases of the junction unmatched. CDR3 nucleotides: TGTGCCGTACGCGGGACAGGGGTCCACGAGCAGTACTTC. Residues: CAVRGTGVHEQYF.

J is TRBJ2-7 and V is TRBV7-9; the match to TRBD2 covers 13 bases. The trim removed 5 bases at V and 0 bases at J, leaving 7 bases unmatched. CDR1 and CDR2 (germline): SEHNR, FQNEAQ (reference sequence). The CDR3 extends over 17 amino acids. CDR3 bases: TGTGCCAGCAGCCGACGGACTAGCGGGAGCCTCTCCTACGAGCAGTACTTC. It encodes CASSRRTSGSLSYEQYF.

In this sample, this clonotype turned up many times. This chain uses TRBV11-1 with TRBJ1-1; 8 bases are shared with TRBD1. Trimming removed 3 bases from V and 5 bases from J; junction bases left unmatched: 8. The germline V gene has CDR1 SGHAT and CDR2 FQDESV (reference sequence). The CDR3 consists of 15 residues. In nucleotides, the CDR3 is TGTGCCAGCAGCTTCGGCCAGGGGGCGAAGACTGAAGCTTTCTTT. Translation gives CASSFGQGAKTEAFF.

This clonotype was observed at least ten times. V gene TRBV20-1 combines with J gene TRBJ2-3; 8 nucleotides agree with TRBD2. Trimming at V came to 3 bases and at J to 4 bases, leaving 6 bases not matched to a gene. The germline CDR1 and CDR2 sequences are DFQATT and SNEGSKA (reference sequence). The CDR3 contains 14 residues. The CDR3: CSASGTSRADTQYF. DNA of the CDR3: TGCAGTGCTAGTGGGACTAGTAGGGCAGATACGCAGTATTTT.

This clonotype was counted at least ten times. V and J are TRBV7-2 and TRBJ2-3; TRBD2 agrees at 14 bases. The CDR3 is 17 amino acids. Per germline, CDR1 SGHTA and CDR2 FQGNSA. The V segment lost 5 bases and the J segment 6 bases; nucleotides outside the gene matches: 10. DNA for the CDR3: TGTGCCAGCAGCCCGACCGGGACTAGCGGGGGCCCGGATACGCAGTATTTT. Amino acid sequence: CASSPTGTSGGPDTQYF.

This clonotype was observed many times. The chain is built from TRBV7-2 and TRBJ2-5, with D perhaps TRBD2 (6 bases). Per germline, CDR1 SGHTA and CDR2 FQGNSA. This CDR3 has 15 residues. The ends were cut back, 5 bases at V and 0 bases at J, with 13 bases in the middle. For the CDR3, the DNA is TGTGCCAGCAGCCCGGCGGCGGGGTACCAAGAGACCCAGTACTTC. It translates to CASSPAAGYQETQYF.

This clonotype showed up many times. The chain joins TRBV4-1 to TRBJ2-1; D call uncertain. The germline CDR1 and CDR2 sequences are MGHRA and YSYEKL. V gave up 1 base and J gave up 0 bases, with 13 bases separating them. The length of the CDR3 is 17 residues. CDR3 protein: CASSQGRARSSYNEQFF. The CDR3 coding sequence is TGCGCCAGCAGCCAAGGTAGAGCAAGGAGCTCCTACAATGAGCAGTTCTTC.

This clonotype has at least ten counts. The chain combines TRBV12-3 or TRBV12-4 with TRBJ2-5, with D possibly matching TRBD2 (5 bases). The V end lost 7 bases, the J end lost 3 bases, and 21 bases lay between the germline ends. The CDR3 has 16 residues. CDR3 coding DNA: TGTGCCAGCACTCACGGACTCCGACTGGGTGAAGAGACCCAGTACTTC. Amino acids: CASTHGLRLGEETQYF.

This clonotype was recorded many times. The V and J genes are TRBV6-1 and TRBJ2-5; 8 nucleotides line up with TRBD1. CDR1 and CDR2 (germline): MNHNS, SASEGT. CDR3 length: 12 amino acids. Trimming took 3 bases from V and 13 from J; bases not matched to a gene: 7. In DNA form, the CDR3 reads TGTGCCAGCAGTGACCTCAAGGGACAGGCGTACTTC. It is translated as CASSDLKGQAYF.

In this sample, this clonotype turned up many times. The J gene is TRBJ2-1, the V gene TRBV6-1, with D possibly TRBD1 on 5 matching bases. CDR1 and CDR2 from the germline V gene are MNHNS and SASEGT. The CDR3 covers 16 residues. V was cut by 4 bases and J by 0 bases, with 13 bases left in between. The CDR3 is CASSGNRRGSYNEQFF. Written as DNA, the CDR3 is TGTGCCAGCAGTGGAAACCGAAGGGGCTCCTACAATGAGCAGTTCTTC.

The chain employs TRBV11-3 and TRBJ2-1; TRBD2 aligns across 14 bases. CDR1 and CDR2 from the germline V gene are SGHNT and YENEEA. Trimming cost V 5 bases and J 7 bases; bases outside gene matches: 7. The length of the CDR3 is 16 residues. Here the CDR3 DNA reads TGTGCCAGCAGCGGGCGGACTAGCGGGGGGAAGAATGAGCAGTTCTTC. Translated, it gives CASSGRTSGGKNEQFF.

This clonotype was seen repeatedly, ten times or more. V usage is TRBV20-1 and J usage is TRBJ2-3; 8 nucleotides match TRBD2. The CDR3 contains 14 residues. The trim removed 2 bases at V and 2 bases at J, leaving 3 bases unmatched. Germline CDR1 is DFQATT and CDR2 is SNEGSKA (reference sequence). The CDR3 DNA follows: TGCAGTGCTAGAACTAGCGGCTACACAGATACGCAGTATTTT. It translates to CSARTSGYTDTQYF.

The V call is TRBV16, the J call TRBJ1-5; 9 bases are a match to TRBD1. The V gene end was trimmed by 4 bases and the J gene end by 6 bases; junction bases not matched to a gene: 10. The CDR3 runs to 16 residues. CDR1 KGHSY and CDR2 FQNENV come from the germline V gene. CDR3 DNA sequence: TGTGCCAGCAGCCGAGACGGGACAGGGACGAGTCAGCCCCAGCATTTT. Translated, it gives CASSRDGTGTSQPQHF.

This clonotype has a count of ten or more. This rearrangement joins TRBV20-1 to TRBJ2-5; TRBD2 matches at 15 bases. This CDR3 spans 16 amino acids. Germline V CDR1 and CDR2: DFQATT, SNEGSKA (reference sequence). The V and J ends lost 5 bases and 4 bases, in that order; junction bases with no gene match: 8. The CDR3 DNA is TGCAGTGCTGGACTAGCGGGGGGGCCTGGGTTAGAGACCCAGTACTTC. This sequence encodes CSAGLAGGPGLETQYF.

In its sample, this clonotype was seen many times. The genes are TRBV2 and TRBJ1-1; maybe TRBD1 (6 bases). CDR1 SNHLY and CDR2 FYNNEI come from the germline V gene. The CDR3 length is 13 residues. With 5 bases removed from V and 3 bases from J, the gap between germline ends came to 10 bases. CDR3 residues: CASSLDSYTEAFF. The CDR3 region has the DNA TGTGCCAGCAGTCTGGACAGTTACACTGAAGCTTTCTTT.

In this sample, this clonotype turned up many times. The CDR3 bases are TGCGCCAGCAGCTTGGGACTAGCTGGATTTTCCGAGCAGTACTTC. Translation: CASSLGLAGFSEQYF. The chain combines TRBV5-1 with TRBJ2-7, with 7 bases lining up with TRBD2. After removal of 0 bases from V and 6 bases from J, the junction contained 9 bases not matched to a gene. The germline V gene encodes CDR1 SGHRS and CDR2 YFSETQ. The CDR3 totals 15 residues. The variable domain in full, with the rest retrieved from reference TRBV5-1 and TRBJ2-7, is KAGVTQTPRYLIKTRGQQVTLSCSPISGHRSVSWYQQTPGQGLQFLFEYFSETQRNKGNFPGRFSGRQFSNSRSEMNVSTLELGDSALYLCASSLGLAGFSEQYFGPGTRLTVT.

This clonotype was recorded many times. The chain is built from TRBV28 and TRBJ2-2, with D possibly being TRBD1 (5 bases). V was cut by 4 bases and J by 4 bases, with 13 bases left in between. Germline lookup yields CDR1 MDHEN and CDR2 SYDVKM. The CDR3 is 15 amino acids. The CDR3 sequence: CASSYRFFPTGELFF. The CDR3 DNA follows: TGTGCCAGCAGTTACAGGTTTTTCCCCACCGGGGAGCTGTTTTTT.